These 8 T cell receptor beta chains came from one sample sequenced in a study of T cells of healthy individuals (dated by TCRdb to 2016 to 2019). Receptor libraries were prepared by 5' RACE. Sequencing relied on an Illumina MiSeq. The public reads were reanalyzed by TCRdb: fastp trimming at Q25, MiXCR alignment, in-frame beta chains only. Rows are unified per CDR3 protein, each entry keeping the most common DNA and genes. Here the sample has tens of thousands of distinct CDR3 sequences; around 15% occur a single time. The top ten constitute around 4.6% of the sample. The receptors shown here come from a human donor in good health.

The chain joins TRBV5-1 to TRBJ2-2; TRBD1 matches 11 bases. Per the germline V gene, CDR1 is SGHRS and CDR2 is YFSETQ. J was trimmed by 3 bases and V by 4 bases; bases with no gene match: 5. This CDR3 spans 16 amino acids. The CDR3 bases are TGCGCCAGCAGCCTGGGACAGGGGGTGTACACCGGGGAGCTGTTTTTT. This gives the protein CASSLGQGVYTGELFF.

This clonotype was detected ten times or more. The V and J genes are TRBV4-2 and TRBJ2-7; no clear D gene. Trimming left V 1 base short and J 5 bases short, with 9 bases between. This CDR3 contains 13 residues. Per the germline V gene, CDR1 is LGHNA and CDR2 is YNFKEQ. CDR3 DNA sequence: TGTGCCAGCAGCCAAGTAGTCGTCGACGAGCAGTACTTC. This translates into CASSQVVVDEQYF.

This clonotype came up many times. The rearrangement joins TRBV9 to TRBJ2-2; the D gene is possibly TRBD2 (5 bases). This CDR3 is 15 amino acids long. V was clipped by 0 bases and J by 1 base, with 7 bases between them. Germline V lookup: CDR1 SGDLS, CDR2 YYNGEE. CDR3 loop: CASSVVEGNTGELFF. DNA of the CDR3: TGTGCCAGCAGCGTAGTAGAGGGGAACACCGGGGAGCTGTTTTTT.

CDR3 protein: CASSMADQPQHF. CDR3 coding DNA: TGTGCCAGCAGTATGGCGGATCAGCCCCAGCATTTT. The J gene is TRBJ1-5, the V gene TRBV12-3 or TRBV12-4; D is unresolved. This CDR3 region has 12 residues. Trimming left V 5 bases short and J 5 bases short, with 7 bases between.

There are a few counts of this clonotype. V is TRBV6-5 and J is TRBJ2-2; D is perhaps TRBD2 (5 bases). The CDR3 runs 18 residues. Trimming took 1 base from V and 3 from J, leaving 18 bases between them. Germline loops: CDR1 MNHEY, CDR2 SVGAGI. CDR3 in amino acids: CASSYLSIRGGDTGELFF. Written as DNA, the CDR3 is TGTGCCAGCAGTTACTTAAGTATACGGGGTGGAGACACCGGGGAGCTGTTTTTT.

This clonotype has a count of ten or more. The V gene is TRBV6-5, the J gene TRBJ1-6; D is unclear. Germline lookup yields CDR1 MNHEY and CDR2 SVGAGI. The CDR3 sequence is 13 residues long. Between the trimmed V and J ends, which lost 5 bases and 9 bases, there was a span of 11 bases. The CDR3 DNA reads TGTGCCAGCAGTATGGTGGGAGGTTCACCCCTCCACTTT. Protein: CASSMVGGSPLHF.

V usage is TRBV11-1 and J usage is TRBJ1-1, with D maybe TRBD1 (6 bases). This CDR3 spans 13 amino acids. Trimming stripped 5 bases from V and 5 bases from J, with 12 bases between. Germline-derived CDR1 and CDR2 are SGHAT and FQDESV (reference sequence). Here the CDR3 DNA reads TGTGCCAGCAGCCTCTCGGGGGCTACTGAAGCTTTCTTT. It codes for CASSLSGATEAFF.

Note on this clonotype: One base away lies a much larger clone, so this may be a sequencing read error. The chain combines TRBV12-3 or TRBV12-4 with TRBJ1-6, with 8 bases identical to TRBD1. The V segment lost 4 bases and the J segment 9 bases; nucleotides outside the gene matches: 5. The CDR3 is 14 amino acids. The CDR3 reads CASSYGTGGSPLHF. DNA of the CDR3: TGTGCCAGCAGTTATGGCACAGGGGGTTCACCCCTCCACTTT.